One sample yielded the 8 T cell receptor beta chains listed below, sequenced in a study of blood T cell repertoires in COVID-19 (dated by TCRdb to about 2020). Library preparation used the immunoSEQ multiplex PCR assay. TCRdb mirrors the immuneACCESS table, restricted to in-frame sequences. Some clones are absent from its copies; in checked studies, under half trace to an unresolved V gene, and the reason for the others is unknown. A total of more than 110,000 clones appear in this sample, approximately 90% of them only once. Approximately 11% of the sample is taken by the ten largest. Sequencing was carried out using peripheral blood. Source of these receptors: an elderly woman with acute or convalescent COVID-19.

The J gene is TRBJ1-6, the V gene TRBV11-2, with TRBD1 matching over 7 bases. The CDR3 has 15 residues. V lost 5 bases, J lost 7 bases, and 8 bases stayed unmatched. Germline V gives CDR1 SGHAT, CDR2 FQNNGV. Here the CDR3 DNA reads TGTGCCAGCAGCCCGTGGACAGGCTCAAATTCACCCCTCCACTTT. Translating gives CASSPWTGSNSPLHF. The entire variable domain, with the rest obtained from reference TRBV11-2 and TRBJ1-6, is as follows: EAGVAQSPRYKIIEKRQSVAFWCNPISGHATLYWYQQILGQGPKLLIQFQNNGVVDDSQLPKDRFSAERLKGVDSTLKIQPAKLEDSAVYLCASSPWTGSNSPLHFGNGTRLTVT.

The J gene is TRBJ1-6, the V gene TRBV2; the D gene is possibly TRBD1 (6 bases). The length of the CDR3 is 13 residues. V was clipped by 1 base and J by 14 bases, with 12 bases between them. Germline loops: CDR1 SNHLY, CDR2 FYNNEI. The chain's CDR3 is CASSEGVQGTLHF. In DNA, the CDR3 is TGTGCCAGCAGTGAAGGGGTACAGGGCACCCTCCACTTT.

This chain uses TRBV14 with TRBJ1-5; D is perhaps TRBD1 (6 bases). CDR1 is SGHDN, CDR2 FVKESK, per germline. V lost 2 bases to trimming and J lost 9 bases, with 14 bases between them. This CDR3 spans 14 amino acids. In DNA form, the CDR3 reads TGTGCCAGCAGCCAATCTACAGGGAAAAGGCCCCAGCATTTT. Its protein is CASSQSTGKRPQHF. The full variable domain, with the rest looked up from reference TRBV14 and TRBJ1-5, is EAGVTQFPSHSVIEKGQTVTLRCDPISGHDNLYWYRRVMGKEIKFLLHFVKESKQDESGMPNNRFLAERTGGTYSTLKVQPAELEDSGVYFCASSQSTGKRPQHFGDGTRLSIL.

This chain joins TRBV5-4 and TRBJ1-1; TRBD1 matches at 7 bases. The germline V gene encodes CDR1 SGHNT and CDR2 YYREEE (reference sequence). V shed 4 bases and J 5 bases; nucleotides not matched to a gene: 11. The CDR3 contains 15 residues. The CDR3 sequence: CASSPLTGPGTEAFF. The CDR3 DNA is TGTGCCAGCAGCCCGTTGACAGGGCCCGGAACTGAAGCTTTCTTT.

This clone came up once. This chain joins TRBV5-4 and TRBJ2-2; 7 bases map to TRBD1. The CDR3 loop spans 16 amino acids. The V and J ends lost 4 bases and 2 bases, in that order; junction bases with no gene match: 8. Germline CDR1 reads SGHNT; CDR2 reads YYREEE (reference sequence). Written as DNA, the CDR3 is TGTGCCAGCAGCAGGGGACAGTCCCTAAACACCGGGGAGCTGTTTTTT. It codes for CASSRGQSLNTGELFF.

The CDR3 region is CASSLAGTGGAYTEAFF. Here the CDR3 DNA reads TGCGCCAGCAGCTTGGCCGGGACAGGGGGCGCTTACACTGAAGCTTTCTTT. The rearrangement uses TRBV5-1 and TRBJ1-1, with 12 positions matching TRBD1. The CDR3 totals 17 residues. Germline V gives CDR1 SGHRS, CDR2 YFSETQ. With 0 bases clipped from V and 3 bases from J, the junction kept 6 bases outside the gene matches.

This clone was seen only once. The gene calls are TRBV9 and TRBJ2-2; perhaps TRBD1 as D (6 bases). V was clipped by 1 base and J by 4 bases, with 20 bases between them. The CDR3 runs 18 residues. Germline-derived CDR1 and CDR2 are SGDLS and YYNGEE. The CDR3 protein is CASSVQTGLPDFTGELFF. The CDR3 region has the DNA TGTGCCAGCAGCGTACAAACAGGGCTCCCGGATTTCACCGGGGAGCTGTTTTTT.

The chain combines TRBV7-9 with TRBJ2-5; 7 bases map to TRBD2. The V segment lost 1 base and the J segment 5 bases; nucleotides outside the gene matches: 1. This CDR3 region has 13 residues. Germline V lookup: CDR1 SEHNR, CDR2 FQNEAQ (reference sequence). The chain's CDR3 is CASSLVGGETQYF. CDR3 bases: TGTGCCAGCAGCTTAGTGGGAGGGGAGACCCAGTACTTC.